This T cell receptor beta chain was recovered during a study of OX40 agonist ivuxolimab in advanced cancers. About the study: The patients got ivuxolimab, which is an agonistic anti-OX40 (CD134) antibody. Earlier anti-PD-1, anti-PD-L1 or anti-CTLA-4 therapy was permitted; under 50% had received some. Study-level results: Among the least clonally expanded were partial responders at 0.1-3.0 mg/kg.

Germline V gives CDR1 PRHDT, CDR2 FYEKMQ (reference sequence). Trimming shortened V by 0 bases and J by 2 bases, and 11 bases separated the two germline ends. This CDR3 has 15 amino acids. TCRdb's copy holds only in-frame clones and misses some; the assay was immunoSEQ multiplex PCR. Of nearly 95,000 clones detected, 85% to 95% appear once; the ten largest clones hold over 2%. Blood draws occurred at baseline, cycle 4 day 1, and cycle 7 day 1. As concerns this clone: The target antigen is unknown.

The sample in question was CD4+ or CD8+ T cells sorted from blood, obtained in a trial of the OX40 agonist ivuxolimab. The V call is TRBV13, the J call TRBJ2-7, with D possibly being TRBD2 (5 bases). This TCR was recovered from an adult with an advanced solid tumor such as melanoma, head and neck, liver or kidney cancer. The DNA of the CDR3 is TGTGCCAGCAGCTTAGGTCCGCTAGCCCCCTACGAGCAGTACTTC. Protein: CASSLGPLAPYEQYF.